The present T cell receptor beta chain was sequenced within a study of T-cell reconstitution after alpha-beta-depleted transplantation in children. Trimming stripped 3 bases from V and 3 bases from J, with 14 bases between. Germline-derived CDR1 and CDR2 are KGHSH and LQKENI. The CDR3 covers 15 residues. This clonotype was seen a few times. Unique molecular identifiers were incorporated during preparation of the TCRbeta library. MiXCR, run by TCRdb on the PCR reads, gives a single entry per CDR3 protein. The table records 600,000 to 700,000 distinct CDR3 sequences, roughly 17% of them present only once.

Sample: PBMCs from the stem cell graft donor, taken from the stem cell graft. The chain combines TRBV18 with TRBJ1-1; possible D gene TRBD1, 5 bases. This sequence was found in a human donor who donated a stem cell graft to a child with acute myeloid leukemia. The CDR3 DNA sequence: TGTGCCAGCTCACCTTCGGCAGGGCTGGACACTGAAGCTTTCTTT. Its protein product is CASSPSAGLDTEAFF.